This T cell receptor (beta chain) originates from a study of shared clonotypes between healthy human individuals. Findings and limits, study-wide: A reduction in generation probabilities was seen for non-shared clonotypes relative to those shared by all four donors.

V was clipped by 6 bases and J by 0 bases; unmatched bases: 7. Germline CDR1 reads SGHRS; CDR2 reads YFSETQ. CDR3 size: 15 residues. CD45RO-negative, CCR7-selected cells formed the naive CD8 fraction, which excluded terminally differentiated effector memory CD45RA+ cells. A word on this clone: Antigen unknown.

Produced via immunoSEQ multiplex PCR; TCRdb's table is partial and in-frame only. In the table there are 1.5 million to 2.5 million clones, about 95% of which are singletons. The clonotype originates from a man younger than 35 in good health. Sequenced sample: naive CD8+ T cells sorted from blood. The chain employs TRBV5-1 and TRBJ2-3, with 7 nucleotides matching TRBD1. CDR3 sequence reads: CASKVGTASTDTQYF. DNA of the CDR3: TGCGCCAGCAAGGTCGGGACAGCAAGCACAGATACGCAGTATTTT.